The 27 T cell receptor beta chains listed next were all sequenced from one sample in a study of cytomegalovirus exposure and HLA in healthy donors. PCR involved 60 Vbeta and 13 Jbeta primers. Clones were sequenced by immunoSEQ multiplex PCR, and TCRdb holds only the in-frame ones, with some missing. The table has just over 200,000 clones, under 70% seen once; the top ten hold about 3%. The sample taken for sequencing was PBMCs. These receptors were obtained from a man in his forties in good health and CMV-seropositive.

The chain is built from TRBV4-2 and TRBJ2-3, with D possibly TRBD2 on 7 matching bases. Germline CDR1 is LGHNA and CDR2 is YNFKEQ. The V and J ends lost 0 bases and 1 base respectively, with 14 bases between them. CDR3 length: 17 residues. The CDR3 region is CASSQDLGGAGTDTQYF. The CDR3 bases are TGTGCCAGCAGCCAAGATCTGGGGGGGGCAGGCACAGATACGCAGTATTTT.

This clone was observed a few times. The DNA for the CDR3 is TGTGCCAGCAGCGGAACAGGCCGGTACAATGAGCAGTTCTTC. It specifies CASSGTGRYNEQFF. This chain uses TRBV5-4 with TRBJ2-1; possibly TRBD1 for D (5 bases). Germline lookup yields CDR1 SGHNT and CDR2 YYREEE (reference sequence). CDR3 length: 14 residues. The V end was cut by 4 bases, the J end by 4 bases, with 12 bases between. The full variable domain, in which reference TRBV5-4 and TRBJ2-1 provide the parts outside the CDR3, is ETGVTQSPTHLIKTRGQQVTLRCSSQSGHNTVSWYQQALGQGPQFIFQYYREEENGRGNFPPRFSGLQFPNYSSELNVNALELDDSALYLCASSGTGRYNEQFFGPGTRLTVL.

To note about this clone: This CDR3 is also generated by other DNA sequences in the sample. This chain joins TRBV7-2 and TRBJ1-2, with D tentatively TRBD1 (6 bases). This CDR3 is built from 14 residues. The V gene's germline CDR1 is SGHTA and CDR2 FQGNSA. V was trimmed by 4 bases and J by 2 bases, leaving 11 bases between them. The chain's CDR3 is CASSSKTGNYGYTF. CDR3 bases: TGTGCCAGCAGCTCCAAGACAGGAAACTATGGCTACACCTTC. The full variable domain, with the rest looked up from reference TRBV7-2 and TRBJ1-2, is GAGVSQSPSNKVTEKGKDVELRCDPISGHTALYWYRQSLGQGLEFLIYFQGNSAPDKSGLPSDRFSAERTGGSVSTLTIQRTQQEDSAVYLCASSSKTGNYGYTFGSGTRLTVV.

The chain combines TRBV15 with TRBJ1-2, with TRBD1 identical over 8 bases. In germline, CDR1 is LNHNV, CDR2 YYDKDF (reference sequence). The CDR3 spans 16 residues. V shed 3 bases and J 2 bases; nucleotides not matched to a gene: 8. The CDR3 DNA reads as TGTGCCACCAGCAGTCGCTCAAGGACAGGGAACTATGGCTACACCTTC. It yields the protein CATSSRSRTGNYGYTF.

This sequence joins TRBV19 and TRBJ2-1; TRBD2 might be the D (6 bases). From germline, CDR1 is LNHDA and CDR2 SQIVND (reference sequence). Trimming cost V 6 bases and J 4 bases, with 16 bases left between them. The length of the CDR3 is 15 residues. CDR3 DNA: TGTGCCAGTAGCCCGGGACTCTCGAATTACAATGAGCAGTTCTTC. Amino acids: CASSPGLSNYNEQFF.

The V call is TRBV6-6, the J call TRBJ2-3, with D possibly matching TRBD1 (6 bases). V shed 7 bases and J shed 4 bases, with 18 bases lying between them. Germline lookup yields CDR1 MNHNY and CDR2 SVGAGI (reference sequence). The CDR3 is 15 residues long. The CDR3 region has the DNA TGTGCCAGCACTAAGACAGGAGAGTACGCAGATACGCAGTATTTT. This codes for CASTKTGEYADTQYF.

The rearrangement joins TRBV5-4 to TRBJ1-1; no reliable D call. V was shortened by 2 bases and J by 3 bases, with 8 bases between the two germline ends. The CDR3 consists of 13 residues. Per the germline V gene, CDR1 is SGHNT and CDR2 is YYREEE (reference sequence). CDR3 nucleotide sequence: TGTGCCAGCAGCTTCGGGGAGGACACTGAAGCTTTCTTT. Amino acid sequence: CASSFGEDTEAFF.

This clone has a single count. This chain connects TRBV19 to TRBJ2-5, with TRBD1 matching 8 bases. J was trimmed by 2 bases and V by 4 bases; bases with no gene match: 6. Germline V gene sequence: CDR1 LNHDA, CDR2 SQIVND (reference sequence). The CDR3 consists of 15 residues. CDR3 coding DNA: TGTGCCAGTAGTAAGGGACAGGTGATACAAGAGACCCAGTACTTC. Translating gives CASSKGQVIQETQYF.

CDR3 bases: TGTGCCAGCAGCTTGAGCGGGTGGCAAGAGACCCAGTACTTC. It codes for CASSLSGWQETQYF. The chain recombines TRBV7-3 with TRBJ2-5, with D tentatively TRBD2 (6 bases). Germline loops: CDR1 SGHTA, CDR2 FQGTGA. This CDR3 spans 14 amino acids. The ends were cut back, 3 bases at V and 2 bases at J, with 10 bases in the middle.

The CDR3 region is CASSPAPGDGNTIYF. Here the CDR3 DNA reads TGTGCCAGCAGCCCAGCTCCAGGGGACGGAAACACCATATATTTT. This chain links TRBV9 with TRBJ1-3; tentative D call: TRBD1 (6 bases). V lost 4 bases, J lost 4 bases, and 15 bases lay in between. This CDR3 is 15 amino acids long. Germline CDR1 reads SGDLS; CDR2 reads YYNGEE.

The gene calls are TRBV27 and TRBJ1-6; no definite D call. CDR1 MNHEY and CDR2 SMNVEV come from the germline V gene (reference sequence). This CDR3 has 17 amino acids. Deletions cut 5 bases from V and 0 bases from J, with 14 bases between. The DNA for the CDR3 is TGTGCCAGCAGTAGAGACTTGTTGAGCTCCTATAATTCACCCCTCCACTTT. Amino acid sequence: CASSRDLLSSYNSPLHF.

This clone was detected only once. The V call is TRBV21-1, the J call TRBJ1-2; TRBD1 is the table's D call and was not checked against the DNA. TRBV21-1 has pseudogene status. The CDR3 extends over 10 amino acids. The CDR3 coding sequence is TGTGCCAGCAGCAGGCCGGGCTACACCTTC. Its protein is CASSRPGYTF.

J is TRBJ2-6 and V is TRBV5-6; perhaps TRBD1 as D (6 bases). Trimming removed 0 bases from V and 4 bases from J, with 8 bases in between. Per germline, CDR1 SGHDT and CDR2 YYEEEE. The CDR3 consists of 15 residues. CDR3 DNA: TGTGCCAGCAGCTTGGCAGGGGTCGGGGCCAACGTCCTGACTTTC. It yields the protein CASSLAGVGANVLTF.

The rearrangement uses TRBV6-5 and TRBJ1-1, with D possibly being TRBD1 (6 bases). Trimming pared 4 bases from V and 7 bases from J, leaving 13 bases between. The CDR3 sequence is 13 residues long. Looked up from germline, CDR1 is MNHEY and CDR2 is SVGAGI. CDR3 DNA sequence: TGTGCCAGCAGTTTTACAGGGAGTGGTGAAGCTTTCTTT. Translating gives CASSFTGSGEAFF.

The V gene is TRBV9, the J gene TRBJ2-2; D gene ambiguous. Per germline, CDR1 SGDLS and CDR2 YYNGEE. Deletions cut 4 bases from V and 8 bases from J, with 12 bases between. This CDR3 contains 13 residues. The CDR3 DNA reads TGTGCCAGCAGCCCATACCAGACAGGGGAGCTGTTTTTT. It yields the protein CASSPYQTGELFF.

This chain connects TRBV27 to TRBJ2-7, with 8 bases that match TRBD2. CDR3 length: 15 amino acids. Germline CDR1 reads MNHEY; CDR2 reads SMNVEV (reference sequence). J gave up 5 bases and V 6 bases, and 12 bases lay outside the gene matches. DNA of the CDR3: TGTGCCAGCAGAAGTGCCGGGGGGGCCATCCACGAGCAGTACTTC. As protein: CASRSAGGAIHEQYF.

CDR3 bases: TGTGCCAGCTCATGGACAGGGGGCACGGATTCACCCCTCCACTTT. Its protein product is CASSWTGGTDSPLHF. V is TRBV18 and J is TRBJ1-6; 11 nucleotides match TRBD1. The CDR3 covers 15 residues. V lost 5 bases, J lost 8 bases, and 5 bases stayed unmatched. CDR1 is KGHSH, CDR2 LQKENI, per germline.

V and J are TRBV11-2 and TRBJ1-6, with TRBD1 as a possible D gene (5 bases). Germline assignment: CDR1 SGHAT and CDR2 FQNNGV. The CDR3 totals 14 residues. Trimming removed 2 bases from V and 8 bases from J, with 10 bases in between. CDR3 bases: TGTGCCAGCAGCTTAAAGGTGGGGCATTCACCCCTCCACTTT. Translated: CASSLKVGHSPLHF.

V is TRBV2 and J is TRBJ1-2; 9 nucleotides agree with TRBD1. CDR1 SNHLY and CDR2 FYNNEI come from the germline V gene. The CDR3 consists of 13 residues. The V segment lost 6 bases and the J segment 8 bases; nucleotides outside the gene matches: 7. For the CDR3, the DNA is TGTGCCAGCAGCTCGGGACAGGGAGGCGGCTACACCTTC. It is translated as CASSSGQGGGYTF. Filled out from reference TRBV2 and TRBJ1-2, the complete variable domain reads EPEVTQTPSHQVTQMGQEVILRCVPISNHLYFYWYRQILGQKVEFLVSFYNNEISEKSEIFDDQFSVERPDGSNFTLKIRSTKLEDSAMYFCASSSGQGGGYTFGSGTRLTVV.

The J gene is TRBJ2-1, the V gene TRBV20-1, with a tentative D call TRBD1 (6 bases). Trimming took 6 bases from V and 9 from J, leaving 12 bases between them. Germline-derived CDR1 and CDR2 are DFQATT and SNEGSKA (reference sequence). This CDR3 has 11 residues. The DNA of the CDR3 is TGCAGTGCCCCAGACAGGATTGAGCAGTTCTTC. Translated: CSAPDRIEQFF.

This clone came up once. The chain recombines TRBV28 with TRBJ1-6; D possibly corresponds to TRBD1 (5 bases). CDR3 length: 17 amino acids. Germline CDR1 MDHEN, CDR2 SYDVKM. Trimming left V 5 bases short and J 0 bases short, with 14 bases between. The CDR3 coding sequence is TGTGCCAGCAGTCGCCTACAGGAAAGCTCCTATAATTCACCCCTCCACTTT. Translation: CASSRLQESSYNSPLHF.

A few counts support this clone. The CDR3 nucleotides are TGCGCCAGCAGCCACCGTCTAGTAACTGGGAACACTGAAGCTTTCTTT. It yields the protein CASSHRLVTGNTEAFF. V and J are TRBV4-1 and TRBJ1-1; D gene uncertain. Trimming shortened V by 3 bases and J by 1 base, and 15 bases separated the two germline ends. There are 16 residues in the CDR3. Per the germline V gene, CDR1 is MGHRA and CDR2 is YSYEKL.

There are a few counts of this clone. The chain joins TRBV9 to TRBJ1-2; 7 positions agree with TRBD1. Germline V lookup: CDR1 SGDLS, CDR2 YYNGEE. The J segment lost 4 bases and the V segment lost 4 bases, leaving 10 bases of the junction unmatched. This CDR3 is 15 amino acids long. DNA for the CDR3: TGTGCCAGCAGCCCCGAGGGGGCCCCTATCTATGGCTACACCTTC. Translation: CASSPEGAPIYGYTF.

The chain links TRBV6-5 to TRBJ2-1; tentative D call: TRBD2 (5 bases). This CDR3 region has 15 residues. CDR1 is MNHEY, CDR2 SVGAGI, per germline. V was shortened by 0 bases and J by 10 bases, with 16 bases between the two germline ends. CDR3 sequence reads: CASSYSAVTTLEQFF. In DNA form, the CDR3 reads TGTGCCAGCAGTTACTCGGCGGTGACTACCCTAGAGCAGTTCTTC.

The rearrangement uses TRBV7-2 and TRBJ2-2; tentatively, D is TRBD2 (6 bases). The CDR3 sequence is 14 residues long. The V gene lost 5 bases and the J gene lost 1 base, with 8 bases spanning the gap. From germline, CDR1 is SGHTA and CDR2 FQGNSA. The CDR3 loop is CASSPTRNTGELFF. CDR3 sequence (DNA): TGTGCCAGCAGCCCGACTAGGAACACCGGGGAGCTGTTTTTT. The variable domain in full, with the rest retrieved from reference TRBV7-2 and TRBJ2-2, is GAGVSQSPSNKVTEKGKDVELRCDPISGHTALYWYRQSLGQGLEFLIYFQGNSAPDKSGLPSDRFSAERTGGSVSTLTIQRTQQEDSAVYLCASSPTRNTGELFFGEGSRLTVL.

The rearrangement joins TRBV5-1 to TRBJ2-3; 11 nucleotides agree with TRBD1. J gave up 2 bases and V 2 bases, and 7 bases lay outside the gene matches. This CDR3 is 17 amino acids long. The germline CDR1 and CDR2 sequences are SGHRS and YFSETQ. CDR3 coding DNA: TGCGCCAGCAGCTTCCTCCCGGGACAGGGGGACACAGATACGCAGTATTTT. This codes for CASSFLPGQGDTDTQYF.

The rearrangement joins TRBV4-1 to TRBJ2-1, with 10 nucleotides matching TRBD2. This CDR3 contains 15 residues. Per germline, CDR1 MGHRA and CDR2 YSYEKL. The trim removed 0 bases at V and 8 bases at J, leaving 4 bases unmatched. The CDR3 region is CASSQESGGEYEQFF. In nucleotides, the CDR3 is TGCGCCAGCAGCCAAGAAAGCGGGGGGGAGTATGAGCAGTTCTTC.